The T cell receptor (beta chain) under discussion was sequenced for a study of T cells in Graves' hyperthyroidism and ophthalmopathy. Study-wide background: Peripheral blood was drawn at first diagnosis, prior to all treatment. Regarding the study as a whole: Most thyroid clonotypes with frequency above 0.001 were detected in blood.

Isolation of PBMCs was performed on 8.5 to 10 ml fresh peripheral blood. The V and J ends lost 2 bases and 5 bases, in that order; junction bases with no gene match: 2. The CDR3 sequence is 14 residues long. Looked up from germline, CDR1 is SGHTA and CDR2 is FQGNSA. Amplification of TCR beta CDR3 regions used RNA as the template. A first-round RT-PCR of the TCR CDR3 used the HTBI primer set. TCRdb recomputed calls from the multiplex PCR reads with MiXCR, one row per CDR3 protein. The sample carries 200,000 to 250,000 distinct CDR3 sequences, around 25% recorded once. With respect to this clonotype: What it binds is unknown.

This chain links TRBV7-2 with TRBJ1-5; 8 nucleotides match TRBD1. Sequencing used blood. The TCR comes from a woman in her thirties or forties with Graves' ophthalmopathy. This CDR3 is CASSLKTGDQPQHF. Here the CDR3 DNA reads TGTGCCAGCAGCTTAAAGACAGGGGATCAGCCCCAGCATTTT.